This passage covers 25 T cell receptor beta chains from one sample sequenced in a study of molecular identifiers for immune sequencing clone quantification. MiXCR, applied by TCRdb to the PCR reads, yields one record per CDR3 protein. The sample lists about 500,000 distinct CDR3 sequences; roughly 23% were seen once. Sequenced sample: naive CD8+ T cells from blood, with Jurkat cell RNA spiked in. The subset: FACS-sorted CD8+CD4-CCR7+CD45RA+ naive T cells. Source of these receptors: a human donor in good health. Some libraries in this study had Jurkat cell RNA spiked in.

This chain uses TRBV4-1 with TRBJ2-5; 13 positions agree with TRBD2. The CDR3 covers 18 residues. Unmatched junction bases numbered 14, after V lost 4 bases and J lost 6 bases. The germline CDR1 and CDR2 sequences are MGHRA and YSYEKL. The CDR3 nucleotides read TGCGCCAGCAGCCCACTAGCGGGGGGGCTGGATTTCGTCCAGACCCAGTACTTC. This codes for CASSPLAGGLDFVQTQYF.

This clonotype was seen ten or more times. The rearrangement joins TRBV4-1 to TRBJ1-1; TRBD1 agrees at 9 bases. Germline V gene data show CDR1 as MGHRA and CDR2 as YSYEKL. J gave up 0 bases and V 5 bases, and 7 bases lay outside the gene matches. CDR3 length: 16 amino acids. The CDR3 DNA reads TGCGCCAGCAGCACGACGGGACAGGGAATGAACACTGAAGCTTTCTTT. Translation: CASSTTGQGMNTEAFF.

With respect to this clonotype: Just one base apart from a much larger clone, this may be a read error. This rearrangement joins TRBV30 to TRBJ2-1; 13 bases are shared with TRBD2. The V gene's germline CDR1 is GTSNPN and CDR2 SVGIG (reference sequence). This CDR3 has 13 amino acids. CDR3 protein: CARSGLAGERQFF. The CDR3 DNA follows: TGTGCCAGGAGCGGACTAGCGGGAGAACGGCAGTTCTTC.

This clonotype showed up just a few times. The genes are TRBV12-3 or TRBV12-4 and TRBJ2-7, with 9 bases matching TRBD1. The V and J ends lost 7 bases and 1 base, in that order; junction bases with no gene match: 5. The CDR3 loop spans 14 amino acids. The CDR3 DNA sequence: TGTGCCAGCACCTCCGGGACAGGGTCCTACGAGCAGTACTTC. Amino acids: CASTSGTGSYEQYF.

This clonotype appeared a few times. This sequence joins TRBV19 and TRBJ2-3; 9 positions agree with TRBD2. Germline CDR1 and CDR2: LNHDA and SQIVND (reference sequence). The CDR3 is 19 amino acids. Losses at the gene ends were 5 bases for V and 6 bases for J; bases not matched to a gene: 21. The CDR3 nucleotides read TGTGCCAGTAGTTCTCCCCCGGGACTAGCAGTCCTCTATGTCGATACGCAGTATTTT. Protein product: CASSSPPGLAVLYVDTQYF.

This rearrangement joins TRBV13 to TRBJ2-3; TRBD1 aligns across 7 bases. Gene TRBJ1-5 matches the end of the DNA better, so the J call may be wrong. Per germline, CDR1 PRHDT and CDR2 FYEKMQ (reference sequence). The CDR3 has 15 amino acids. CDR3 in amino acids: CASSSGPFGTDTQHF. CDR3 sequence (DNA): TGTGCCAGCAGCTCGGGCCCCTTCGGGACAGATACGCAGCATTTT.

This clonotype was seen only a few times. DNA of the CDR3: TGTGCCAGCAGTTTTGGGGTTGCGTCTGAAAAACTGTTTTTT. Amino acids: CASSFGVASEKLFF. V usage is TRBV27 and J usage is TRBJ1-4; D not resolved. Looked up from germline, CDR1 is MNHEY and CDR2 is SMNVEV (reference sequence). Trimming pared 3 bases from V and 7 bases from J, leaving 12 bases between. CDR3 size: 14 residues. The full variable domain, its missing parts supplied by reference TRBV27 and TRBJ1-4, is EAQVTQNPRYLITVTGKKLTVTCSQNMNHEYMSWYRQDPGLGLRQIYYSMNVEVTDKGDVPEGYKVSRKEKRNFPLILESPSPNQTSLYFCASSFGVASEKLFFGSGTQLSVL.

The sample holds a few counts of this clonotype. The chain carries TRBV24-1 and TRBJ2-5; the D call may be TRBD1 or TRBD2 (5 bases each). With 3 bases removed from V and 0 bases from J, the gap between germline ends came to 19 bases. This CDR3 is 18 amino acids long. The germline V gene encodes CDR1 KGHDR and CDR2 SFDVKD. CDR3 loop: CATSDTHGTKGDQETQYF. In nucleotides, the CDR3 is TGTGCCACCAGTGATACCCACGGGACCAAAGGGGACCAAGAGACCCAGTACTTC.

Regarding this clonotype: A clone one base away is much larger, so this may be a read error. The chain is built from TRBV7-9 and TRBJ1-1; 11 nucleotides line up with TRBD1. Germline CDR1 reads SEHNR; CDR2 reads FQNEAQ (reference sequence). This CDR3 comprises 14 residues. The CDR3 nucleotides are TGTGCCAGCACCTTAGGGACAGGGGGCACTGAAGCTTTCTTT. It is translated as CASTLGTGGTEAFF.

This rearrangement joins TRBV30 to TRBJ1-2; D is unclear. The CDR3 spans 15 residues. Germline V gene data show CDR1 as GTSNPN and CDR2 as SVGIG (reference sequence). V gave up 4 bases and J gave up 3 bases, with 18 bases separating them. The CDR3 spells CAWTPSSALHYGYTF. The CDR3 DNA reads TGTGCCTGGACCCCTTCGTCAGCGTTACACTATGGCTACACCTTC.

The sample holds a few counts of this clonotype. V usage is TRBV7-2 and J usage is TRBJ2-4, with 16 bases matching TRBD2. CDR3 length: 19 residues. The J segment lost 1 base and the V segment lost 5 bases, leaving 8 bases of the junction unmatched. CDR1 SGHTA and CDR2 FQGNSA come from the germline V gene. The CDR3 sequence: CASSQTGTSGRVAKNIQYF. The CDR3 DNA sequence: TGTGCCAGCAGCCAGACAGGGACTAGCGGGAGGGTTGCCAAAAACATTCAGTACTTC.

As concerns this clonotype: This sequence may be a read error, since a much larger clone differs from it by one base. CDR3 DNA: TGTGCCGTCTTGGACACCGGGGGGACAGATACGCAGTATTTT. Amino acid sequence: CAVLDTGGTDTQYF. The gene calls are TRBV10-3 and TRBJ2-3; 7 bases match TRBD2. After removal of 11 bases from V and 3 bases from J, the junction contained 11 bases not matched to a gene. The CDR3 extends over 14 amino acids. Germline V gives CDR1 ENHRY, CDR2 SYGVKD.

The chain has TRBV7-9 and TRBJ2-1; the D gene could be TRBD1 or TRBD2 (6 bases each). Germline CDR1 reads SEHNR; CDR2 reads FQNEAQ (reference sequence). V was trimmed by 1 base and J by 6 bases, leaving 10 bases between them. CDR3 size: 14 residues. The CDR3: CASSLGGAPNEQFF. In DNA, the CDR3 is TGTGCCAGCAGCTTAGGGGGGGCCCCCAATGAGCAGTTCTTC.

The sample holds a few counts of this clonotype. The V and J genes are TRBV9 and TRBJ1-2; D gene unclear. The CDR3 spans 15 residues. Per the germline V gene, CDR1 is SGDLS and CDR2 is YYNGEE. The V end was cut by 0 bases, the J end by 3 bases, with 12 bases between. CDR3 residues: CASSVGVSEDYGYTF. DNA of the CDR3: TGTGCCAGCAGCGTAGGGGTATCGGAGGACTATGGCTACACCTTC.

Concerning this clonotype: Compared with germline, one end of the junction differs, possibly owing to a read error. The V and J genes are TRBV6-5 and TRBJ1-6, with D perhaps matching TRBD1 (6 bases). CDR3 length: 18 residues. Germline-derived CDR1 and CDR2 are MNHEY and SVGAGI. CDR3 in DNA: TGTGCCAGCAGTTACTCGACGGGACAAAGCTCCTATAATTCACCCCTCCGCTTT. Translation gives CASSYSTGQSSYNSPLRF.

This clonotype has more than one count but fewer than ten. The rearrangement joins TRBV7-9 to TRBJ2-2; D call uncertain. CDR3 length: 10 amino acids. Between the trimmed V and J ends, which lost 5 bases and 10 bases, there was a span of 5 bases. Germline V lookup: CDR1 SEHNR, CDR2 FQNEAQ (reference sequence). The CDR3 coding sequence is TGTGCCAGCAGCCAAGTGGAGCTGTTTTTT. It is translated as CASSQVELFF.

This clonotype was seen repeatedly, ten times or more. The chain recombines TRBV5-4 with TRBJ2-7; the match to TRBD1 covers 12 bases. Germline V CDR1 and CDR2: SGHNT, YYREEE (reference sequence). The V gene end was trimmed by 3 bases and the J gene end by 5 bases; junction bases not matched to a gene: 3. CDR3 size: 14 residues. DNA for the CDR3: TGTGCCAGCAGCTGGGGGACAGGGGGCGACGAGCAGTACTTC. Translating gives CASSWGTGGDEQYF.

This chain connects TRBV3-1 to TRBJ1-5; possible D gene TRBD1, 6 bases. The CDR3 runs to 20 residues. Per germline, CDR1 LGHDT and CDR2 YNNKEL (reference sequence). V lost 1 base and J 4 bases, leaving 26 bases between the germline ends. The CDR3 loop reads CASSQGPSVRGGGWNQPQHF. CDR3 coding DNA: TGTGCCAGCAGCCAAGGGCCGTCGGTCCGAGGGGGGGGCTGGAATCAGCCCCAGCATTTT.

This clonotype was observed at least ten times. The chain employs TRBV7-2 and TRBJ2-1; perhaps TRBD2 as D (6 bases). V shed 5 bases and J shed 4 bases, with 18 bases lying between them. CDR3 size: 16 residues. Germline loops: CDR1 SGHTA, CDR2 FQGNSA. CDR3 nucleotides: TGTGCCAGCAGCCCCCCCGGGACTCGCTTTTACAATGAGCAGTTCTTC. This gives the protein CASSPPGTRFYNEQFF.

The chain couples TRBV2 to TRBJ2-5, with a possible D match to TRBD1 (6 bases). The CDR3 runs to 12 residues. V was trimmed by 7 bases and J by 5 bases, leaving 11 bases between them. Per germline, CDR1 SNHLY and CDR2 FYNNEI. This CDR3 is CASNGGEETQYF. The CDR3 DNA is TGTGCCAGCAATGGGGGCGAGGAGACCCAGTACTTC.

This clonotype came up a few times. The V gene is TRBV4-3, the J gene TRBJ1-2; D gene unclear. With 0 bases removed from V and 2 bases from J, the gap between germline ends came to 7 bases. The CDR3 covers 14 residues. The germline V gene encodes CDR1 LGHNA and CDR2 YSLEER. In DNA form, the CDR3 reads TGCGCCAGCAGCCAAGATCTGTCGAACTATGGCTACACCTTC. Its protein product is CASSQDLSNYGYTF.

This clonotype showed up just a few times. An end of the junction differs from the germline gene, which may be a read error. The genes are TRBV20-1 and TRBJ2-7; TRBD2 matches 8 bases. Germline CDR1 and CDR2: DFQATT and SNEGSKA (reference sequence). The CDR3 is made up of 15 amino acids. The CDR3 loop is CSARGLASGIYEQYF. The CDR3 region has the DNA TGCAGTGCGAGAGGACTAGCTTCAGGGATCTACGAGCAGTACTTC.

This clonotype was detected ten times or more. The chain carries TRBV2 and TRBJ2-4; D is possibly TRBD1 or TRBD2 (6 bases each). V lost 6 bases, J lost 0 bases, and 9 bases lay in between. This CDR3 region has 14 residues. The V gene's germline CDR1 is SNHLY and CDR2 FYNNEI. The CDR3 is CASRQGLAKNIQYF. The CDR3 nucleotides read TGTGCCAGCAGACAGGGACTAGCCAAAAACATTCAGTACTTC.

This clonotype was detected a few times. This CDR3 reads CASSDSGTYNEQFF. The CDR3 DNA reads TGTGCCAGCAGCGATAGCGGTACCTACAATGAGCAGTTCTTC. The V and J genes are TRBV9 and TRBJ2-1; D is possibly TRBD2 (6 bases). The CDR3 sequence is 14 residues long. Trimming removed 3 bases from V and 2 bases from J, with 9 bases in between. The germline V gene encodes CDR1 SGDLS and CDR2 YYNGEE.

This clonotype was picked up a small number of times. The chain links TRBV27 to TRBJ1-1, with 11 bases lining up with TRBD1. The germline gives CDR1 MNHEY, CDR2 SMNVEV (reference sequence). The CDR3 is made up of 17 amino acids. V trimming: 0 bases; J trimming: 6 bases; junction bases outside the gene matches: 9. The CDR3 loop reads CASSLSGTGGFAAEAFF. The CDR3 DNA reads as TGTGCCAGCAGTTTATCAGGGACAGGGGGTTTTGCGGCTGAAGCTTTCTTT.